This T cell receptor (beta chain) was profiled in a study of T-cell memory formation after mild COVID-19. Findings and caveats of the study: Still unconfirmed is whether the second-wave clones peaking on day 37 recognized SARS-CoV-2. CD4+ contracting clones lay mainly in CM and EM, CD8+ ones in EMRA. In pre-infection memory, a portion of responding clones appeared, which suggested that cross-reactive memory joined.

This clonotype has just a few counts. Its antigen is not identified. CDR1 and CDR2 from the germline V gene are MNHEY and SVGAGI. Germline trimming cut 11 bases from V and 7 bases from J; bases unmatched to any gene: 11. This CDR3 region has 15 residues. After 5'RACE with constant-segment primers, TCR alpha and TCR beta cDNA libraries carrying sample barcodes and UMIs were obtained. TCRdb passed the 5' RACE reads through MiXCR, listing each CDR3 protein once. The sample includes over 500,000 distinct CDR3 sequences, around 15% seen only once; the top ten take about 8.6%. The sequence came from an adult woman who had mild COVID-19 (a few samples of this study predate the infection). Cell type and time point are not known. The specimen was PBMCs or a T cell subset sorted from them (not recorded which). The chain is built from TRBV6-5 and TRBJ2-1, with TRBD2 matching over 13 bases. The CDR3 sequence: CAHDGLAGETNEQFF. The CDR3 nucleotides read TGTGCCCACGACGGACTAGCGGGGGAGACGAATGAGCAGTTCTTC.